Following are 4 T cell receptor beta chains from one sample sequenced in a study of Graves' ophthalmopathy and Graves' hyperthyroidism. TCR beta CDR3 regions were amplified from RNA transcripts. An initial RT-PCR round employing HTBI primers preceded a second-round multiplex PCR. Each CDR3 protein is one row after TCRdb ran MiXCR on the multiplex PCR reads. The sample carries 680,000 or so distinct CDR3 sequences, 20% to 25% recorded once. The sample consisted of peripheral blood. These TCRs come from a woman younger than 35 with stable Graves' hyperthyroidism. Some clones in this sample may be carry-over from other donors' samples.

The J gene is TRBJ1-1, the V gene TRBV5-1, with a tentative D call TRBD1 (5 bases). Germline CDR1 and CDR2: SGHRS and YFSETQ. This CDR3 spans 15 amino acids. Trimming took off 1 base at V and 4 bases at J, with 14 bases between the two ends. The CDR3 nucleotides are TGCGCCAGCAGCTTGTTACCCCAGGGAGGCACTGAAGCTTTCTTT. It encodes CASSLLPQGGTEAFF.

This chain uses TRBV12-3 or TRBV12-4 with TRBJ2-5; a possible D gene is TRBD1 (5 bases). The CDR3 loop spans 12 amino acids. V shed 7 bases and J shed 5 bases, with 11 bases lying between them. The chain's CDR3 is CASKRAGETQYF. The CDR3 DNA reads TGTGCCAGCAAAAGGGCAGGGGAGACCCAGTACTTC.

The chain recombines TRBV15 with TRBJ2-5; 13 bases match TRBD2. The trim removed 5 bases at V and 4 bases at J, leaving 7 bases unmatched. CDR1 is LNHNV, CDR2 YYDKDF, per germline (reference sequence). This CDR3 is built from 16 residues. This chain's CDR3 is CATSDPGLAGVETQYF. CDR3 nucleotides: TGTGCCACCAGCGATCCAGGACTAGCGGGAGTAGAGACCCAGTACTTC.

This clonotype was observed many times. This chain connects TRBV30 to TRBJ1-2; no firm D call. V was trimmed by 0 bases and J by 4 bases, leaving 9 bases between them. This CDR3 has 13 amino acids. The germline V gene has CDR1 GTSNPN and CDR2 SVGIG (reference sequence). The CDR3 region is CAWSVSRVYGYTF. The CDR3 nucleotides are TGTGCCTGGAGTGTATCCAGAGTCTATGGCTACACCTTC.